This T cell receptor (beta chain) was documented in a study of graft-versus-host responses after intestinal transplantation (dated by TCRdb to the early 2020s). About the full investigation: Multivisceral, liver-intestinal, or isolated intestinal transplants were received by the recipients. Every recipient was given anti-thymocyte globulin induction, followed by around three years of maintenance tacrolimus and steroids. Graft-versus-host and host-versus-graft alloreactive T cell clones were tracked in the graft, circulation and bone marrow after intestinal transplantation using bulk TCR-beta CDR3 sequencing. Alloreactive clones were identified by sequencing pre-transplant mixed lymphocyte reaction products and comparing these products with unstimulated pre-transplant donor and recipient T cells. The cohort enrolled about two dozen intestinal transplant recipients, one of whom was a retransplant, and 3 patients without pretransplant specimens were excluded. Donor T cell macrochimerism was defined as a peak of at least 4% donor T cells among recipient peripheral blood mononuclear cells. Rather than going through the commercial service, samples from three later patients were sequenced in-house on an Illumina MiSeq and processed with MiXCR. Paper-wide results and their limitations: In the allografts of patients with donor T cell macrochimerism, GvH to HvG T cell clonal ratios were high. The conclusions were limited by the relatively low number and heterogeneity of the intestinal transplant patients. Peak levels of circulating GvH clones were associated with declines in HvG clones early after transplant. GvH clones were detected in recipient bone marrow, and some appeared earlier in ileal mucosa or blood, consistent with an intestinal mucosal origin.

Notes on this clone: It lacks a known antigen. No qualities accompany the bases; no much larger clone lies one base away.

The library relied on the immunoSEQ multiplex PCR assay. In most patients, genomic DNA was isolated using the Qiagen DNeasy Blood and Tissue Kit and sent frozen to Adaptive Biotechnologies for TCR sequencing. For most patients, high-throughput TCR-beta CDR3 sequencing of genomic DNA was performed by Adaptive Biotechnologies. In the paper's pipeline: TCR sequencing data for around 19 patients were retrieved from Adaptive's ImmunoSEQ software; three other patients were processed with MiXCR and VDJtools. To correct CD4 versus CD8 sorting errors, sequences present in both subsets at a frequency ratio below 5:1 were removed. CDR3 nucleotide sequences shared by donor and recipient were removed because the origin of these sequences could not be assigned. To be classed as alloreactive, a clone needed at least 2-fold expansion over unstimulated cells and a minimum CFSE-low frequency of 0.002% (template counts) or 0.001% (read counts). Mappable clones were those detected in sequenced pre-transplant spleen, lymph node, or MLR CFSE-low populations of the donor or recipient. Cumulative frequency of alloreactive clones was calculated as a percentage of all sequences weighted by copy number. The immuneACCESS repertoire file appears here via TCRdb, limited to in-frame rearrangements. These files lack a portion of the clones; in checked studies, under half of the deficit traces to unresolved V genes, and the cause of the others is not known. D and trimming were read from the DNA, whereas the V and J calls and clone size are those reported in that table. This sample lists roughly 100,000 clones; roughly 93% were detected once. The top ten clones comprise 1% to 1.5% of the sample.

The germline V gene supplies CDR1 MNHEY and CDR2 SVGAGI. Measured from the cysteine to the phenylalanine, the CDR3 is 15 residues long. Kept here is only the CDR3 DNA, which spans 45 bases and is read in frame from base 1. V was cut back by 0 bases and J by 7 bases, leaving a gap of 10 bases between them. The label giving this sample's time point can be read as: cells obtained before transplantation from donor or recipient. CD3+CD4+ and CD3+CD8+ populations were FACS-sorted from unstimulated pre-transplant donor and recipient cells taken from spleen or lymph nodes. This TCR was sampled from a human donor who received an intestinal transplant. Sequencing used unstimulated CD8+ T cells sorted from spleen or lymph node cells, obtained before intestinal transplant. Recombination joined TRBV6-5 with TRBJ1-6; TRBD1 might be the D gene, on 5 matching bases. For the CDR3, the sequence is CASSYSKWDNSPLHF. The sequence in DNA is TGTGCCAGCAGTTACTCGAAGTGGGACAATTCACCCCTCCACTTT.